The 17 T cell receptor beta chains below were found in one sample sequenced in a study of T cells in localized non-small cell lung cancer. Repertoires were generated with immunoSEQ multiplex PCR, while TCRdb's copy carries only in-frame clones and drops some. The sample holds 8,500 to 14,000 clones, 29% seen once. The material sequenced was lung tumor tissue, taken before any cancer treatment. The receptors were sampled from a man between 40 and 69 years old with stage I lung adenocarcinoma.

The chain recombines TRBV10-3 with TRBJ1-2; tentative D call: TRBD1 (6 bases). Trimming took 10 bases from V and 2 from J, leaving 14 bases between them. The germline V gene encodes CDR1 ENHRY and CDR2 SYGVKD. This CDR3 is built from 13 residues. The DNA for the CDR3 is TGTGCCACCTTGGACAGTAACAACTATGGCTACACCTTC. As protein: CATLDSNNYGYTF.

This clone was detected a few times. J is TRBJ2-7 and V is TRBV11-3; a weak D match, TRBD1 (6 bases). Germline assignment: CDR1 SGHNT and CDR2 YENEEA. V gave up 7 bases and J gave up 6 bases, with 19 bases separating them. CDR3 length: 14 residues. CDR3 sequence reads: CASTADGQTGEQYF. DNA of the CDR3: TGTGCCAGCACCGCAGACGGACAGACGGGCGAGCAGTACTTC.

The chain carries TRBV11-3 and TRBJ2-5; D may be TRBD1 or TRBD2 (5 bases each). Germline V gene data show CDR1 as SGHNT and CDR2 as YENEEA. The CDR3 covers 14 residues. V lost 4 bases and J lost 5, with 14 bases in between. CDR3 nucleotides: TGTGCCAGCAGCTCCCGGTCGGGGCGCGAGACCCAGTACTTC. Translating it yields CASSSRSGRETQYF.

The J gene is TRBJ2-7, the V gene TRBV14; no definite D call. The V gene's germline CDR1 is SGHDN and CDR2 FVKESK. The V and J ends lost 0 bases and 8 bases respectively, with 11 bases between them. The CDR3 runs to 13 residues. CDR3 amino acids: CASSQEIEDKQYF. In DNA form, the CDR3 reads TGTGCCAGCAGCCAAGAAATTGAGGATAAGCAGTACTTC.

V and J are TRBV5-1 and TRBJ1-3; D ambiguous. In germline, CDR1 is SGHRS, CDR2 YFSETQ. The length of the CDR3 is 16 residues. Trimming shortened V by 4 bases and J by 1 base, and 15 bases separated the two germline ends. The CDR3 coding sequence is TGCGCCAGCAGCCGTTCCGGACGGACTTCTGGAAACACCATATATTTT. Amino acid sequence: CASSRSGRTSGNTIYF.

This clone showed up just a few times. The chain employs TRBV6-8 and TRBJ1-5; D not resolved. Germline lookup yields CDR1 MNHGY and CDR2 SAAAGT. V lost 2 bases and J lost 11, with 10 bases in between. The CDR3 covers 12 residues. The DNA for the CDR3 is TGTGCCAGCAGTTACGAAGGCGCAGCCCAGCATTTT. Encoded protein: CASSYEGAAQHF.

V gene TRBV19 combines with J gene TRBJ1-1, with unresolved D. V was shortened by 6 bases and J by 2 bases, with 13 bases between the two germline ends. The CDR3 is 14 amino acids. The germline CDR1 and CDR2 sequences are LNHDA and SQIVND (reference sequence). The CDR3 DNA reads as TGTGCCAGTAGACAGTACACAGAAAACACTGAAGCTTTCTTT. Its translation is CASRQYTENTEAFF.

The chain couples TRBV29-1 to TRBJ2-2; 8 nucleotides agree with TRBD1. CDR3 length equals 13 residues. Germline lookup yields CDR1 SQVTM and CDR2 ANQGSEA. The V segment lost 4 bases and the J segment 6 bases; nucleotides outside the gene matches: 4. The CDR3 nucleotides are TGCAGCGTTGGGACAGGGCAGGCCGGGGAGCTGTTTTTT. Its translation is CSVGTGQAGELFF.

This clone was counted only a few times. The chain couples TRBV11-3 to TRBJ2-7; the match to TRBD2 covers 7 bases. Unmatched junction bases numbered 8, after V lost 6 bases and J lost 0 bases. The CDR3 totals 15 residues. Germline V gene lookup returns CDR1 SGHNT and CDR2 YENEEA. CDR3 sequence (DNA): TGTGCCAGCAGTGGGGGGAGGGCAAGCTCCTACGAGCAGTACTTC. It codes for CASSGGRASSYEQYF.

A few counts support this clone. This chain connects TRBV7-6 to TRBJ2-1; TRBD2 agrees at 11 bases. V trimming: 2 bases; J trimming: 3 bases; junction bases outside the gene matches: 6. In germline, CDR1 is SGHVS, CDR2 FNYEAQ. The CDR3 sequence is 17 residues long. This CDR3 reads CASSLMASGGRYNEQFF. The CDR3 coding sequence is TGTGCCAGCAGCTTAATGGCTAGCGGGGGGCGCTACAATGAGCAGTTCTTC.

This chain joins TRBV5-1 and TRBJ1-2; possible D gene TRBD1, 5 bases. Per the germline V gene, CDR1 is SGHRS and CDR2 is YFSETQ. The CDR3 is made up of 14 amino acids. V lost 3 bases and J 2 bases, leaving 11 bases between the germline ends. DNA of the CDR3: TGCGCCAGCAGCTCCGGGACTAGGAACTATGGCTACACCTTC. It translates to CASSSGTRNYGYTF.

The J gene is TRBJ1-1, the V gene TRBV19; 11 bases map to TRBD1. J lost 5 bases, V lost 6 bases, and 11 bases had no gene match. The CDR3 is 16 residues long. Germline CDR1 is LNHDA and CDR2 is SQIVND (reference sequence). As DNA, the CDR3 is TGTGCCAGTAGGCTACTATCCGGGACAGGGGGAACTGAAGCTTTCTTT. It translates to CASRLLSGTGGTEAFF.

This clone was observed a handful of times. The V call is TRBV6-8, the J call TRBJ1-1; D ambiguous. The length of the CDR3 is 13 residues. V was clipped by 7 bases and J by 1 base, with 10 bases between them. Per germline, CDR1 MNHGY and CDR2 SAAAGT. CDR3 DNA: TGTGCCAGCAAACCCCCCCAGAACACTGAAGCTTTCTTT. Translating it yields CASKPPQNTEAFF.

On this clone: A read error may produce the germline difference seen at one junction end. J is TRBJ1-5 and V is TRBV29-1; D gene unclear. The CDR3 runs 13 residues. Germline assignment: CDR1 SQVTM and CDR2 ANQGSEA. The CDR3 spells CSVQEFRNQPQHF. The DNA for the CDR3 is TGCAGCGTTCAAGAATTTCGCAATCAGCCCCAGCATTTT.

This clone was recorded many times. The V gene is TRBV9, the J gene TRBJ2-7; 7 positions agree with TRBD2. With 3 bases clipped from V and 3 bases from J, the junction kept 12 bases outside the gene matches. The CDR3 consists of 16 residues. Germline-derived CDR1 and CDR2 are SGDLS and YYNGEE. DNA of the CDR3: TGTGCCAGCAGCGACGGGGAGGGCAGCCCCGACTACGAGCAGTACTTC. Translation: CASSDGEGSPDYEQYF.

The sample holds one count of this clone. The CDR3 loop reads CASSQFTNTGELFF. CDR3 in DNA: TGCGCCAGCAGTCAGTTTACAAACACCGGGGAGCTGTTTTTT. This chain connects TRBV10-2 to TRBJ2-2; the D is unclear. The CDR3 has 14 amino acids. Per the germline V gene, CDR1 is WSHSY and CDR2 is SAAADI. V gave up 5 bases and J gave up 2 bases, with 9 bases separating them.

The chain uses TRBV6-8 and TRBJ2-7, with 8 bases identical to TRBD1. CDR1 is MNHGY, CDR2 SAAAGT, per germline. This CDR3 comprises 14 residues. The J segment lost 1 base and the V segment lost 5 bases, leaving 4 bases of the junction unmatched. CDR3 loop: CASSADRVSYEQYF. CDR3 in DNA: TGTGCCAGCAGTGCGGACAGGGTGTCCTACGAGCAGTACTTC.